These 26 T cell receptor beta chains originate from one sample sequenced in a study of post-analysis software for immune sequencing data. Regarding the study as a whole: Five TRBV segments, including TRBV5-6, TRBV5-1 and TRBV20-1, were more frequent in patients than controls.

These TCRs are of unknown antigen specificity. Prepared TCR beta cDNA libraries contained unique molecular identifiers. Via MiXCR, TCRdb re-called the PCR reads, giving one row per CDR3 protein. The sample lists around 200,000 distinct CDR3 sequences, around 29% occurring once. The sample consisted of blood. Receptors were obtained from a girl aged 2-17 years with multiple sclerosis.

This clonotype was seen only once. The chain recombines TRBV12-3 or TRBV12-4 with TRBJ2-5; 7 positions match TRBD1. The CDR3 has 17 amino acids. The V gene end was trimmed by 6 bases and the J gene end by 0 bases; junction bases not matched to a gene: 13. The CDR3 reads CASSRRAGGSHQETQYF. CDR3 bases: TGTGCCAGCAGCCGTCGGGCAGGGGGTTCACACCAAGAGACCCAGTACTTC.

This clonotype was observed a few times. V gene TRBV21-1 combines with J gene TRBJ2-7. TRBV21-1 is a recognized pseudogene. The CDR3 extends over 15 amino acids. For the CDR3, the DNA is TGTGCCAGCAGCAAAGCGACAGGGAGCTCCTACGAGCAGTACTTC. It yields the protein CASSKATGSSYEQYF.

CDR3 nucleotides: TGTGCCATCAGTGAGGGGCGGTGGGAGCGTAGGACTGAAGCTTTCTTT. This codes for CAISEGRWERRTEAFF. The chain employs TRBV10-3 and TRBJ1-1; D gene unclear. The germline gives CDR1 ENHRY, CDR2 SYGVKD. There are 16 residues in the CDR3. Trimming left V 2 bases short and J 5 bases short, with 18 bases between.

As regards this clonotype: It may be a read error: a sequence one base away is much more abundant. The V call is TRBV27, the J call TRBJ2-7; TRBD1 aligns across 7 bases. Germline CDR1 reads MNHEY; CDR2 reads SMNVEV (reference sequence). The ends lost 2 bases at V and 2 bases at J; junction bases unmatched: 6. The CDR3 length is 15 residues. The DNA for the CDR3 is TGTGCCAGCAGTTTAAGGACAGGTTCCGCCTACGAGCAGTACTTC. Protein: CASSLRTGSAYEQYF.

This clonotype was found a few times. This rearrangement joins TRBV15 to TRBJ2-3; 8 nucleotides align to TRBD2. The CDR3 runs 17 residues. Trimming took 1 base from V and 0 from J; bases not matched to a gene: 6. Germline V gives CDR1 LNHNV, CDR2 YYDKDF (reference sequence). In nucleotides, the CDR3 is TGTGCCACCAGCAGAGGAACTAGCGGTTCTAGCACAGATACGCAGTATTTT. It is translated as CATSRGTSGSSTDTQYF.

This clonotype was detected ten times or more. The J gene is TRBJ1-2, the V gene TRBV5-1; 8 positions match TRBD1. CDR1 is SGHRS, CDR2 YFSETQ, per germline. The CDR3 totals 15 residues. V dropped 0 bases and J dropped 3; count of bases not matched to a gene: 4. The CDR3 DNA follows: TGCGCCAGCAGCTTGGACAGGGGGGGAGACTATGGCTACACCTTC. Protein sequence: CASSLDRGGDYGYTF.

This clonotype was seen at least ten times. The chain has TRBV20-1 and TRBJ2-1; D remains ambiguous. CDR1 and CDR2 from the germline V gene are DFQATT and SNEGSKA (reference sequence). There are 14 residues in the CDR3. Between the trimmed V and J ends, which lost 6 bases and 8 bases, there was a span of 20 bases. The CDR3 protein is CSARPSGEIHEQFF. CDR3 sequence (DNA): TGCAGTGCGAGACCCTCTGGGGAAATCCATGAGCAGTTCTTC.

This clonotype has at least ten counts. The chain carries TRBV5-1 and TRBJ2-7; possible D gene TRBD2, 5 bases. CDR1 SGHRS and CDR2 YFSETQ come from the germline V gene. Trimming removed 4 bases from V and 4 bases from J, with 15 bases in between. CDR3 length: 14 amino acids. The chain's CDR3 is CASSRGLRSYEQYF. In nucleotides, the CDR3 is TGCGCCAGCAGCAGAGGACTCCGGTCATACGAGCAGTACTTC.

The J gene is TRBJ1-1, the V gene TRBV5-6; weak D call: TRBD1 (5 bases). The CDR3 has 15 residues. With 7 bases removed from V and 1 base from J, the gap between germline ends came to 17 bases. Per germline, CDR1 SGHDT and CDR2 YYEEEE. This CDR3 reads CASEGEGLRNTEAFF. The CDR3 DNA reads as TGTGCCAGCGAAGGGGAGGGGCTCCGGAACACTGAAGCTTTCTTT.

This clonotype was observed at least ten times. This chain connects TRBV5-1 to TRBJ2-7; D is uncertain. The CDR3 runs to 15 residues. The germline V gene encodes CDR1 SGHRS and CDR2 YFSETQ. Between the trimmed V and J ends, which lost 0 bases and 0 bases, there was a span of 10 bases. The CDR3 loop is CASSLGRVPSYEQYF. In DNA form, the CDR3 reads TGCGCCAGCAGCTTGGGACGGGTCCCCTCCTACGAGCAGTACTTC.

Ten or more counts support this clonotype. The CDR3 DNA reads TGTGCCAGCAGCTTAGCCGGCGGGACGGATCCCTACGAGCAGTACTTC. Protein sequence: CASSLAGGTDPYEQYF. The chain recombines TRBV7-2 with TRBJ2-7; D perhaps matches TRBD2 (6 bases). CDR3 size: 16 residues. Germline V lookup: CDR1 SGHTA, CDR2 FQGNSA. Trimming took 0 bases from V and 2 from J, leaving 14 bases between them.

The sample holds many counts of this clonotype. The chain joins TRBV7-9 to TRBJ2-7; D not certain. Germline values: CDR1 SEHNR, CDR2 FQNEAQ (reference sequence). The CDR3 loop spans 12 amino acids. The V gene lost 3 bases and the J gene lost 2 bases, with 5 bases spanning the gap. The DNA for the CDR3 is TGTGCCAGCAGCTTTTCGGCCTACGAGCAGTACTTC. As protein: CASSFSAYEQYF.

Concerning this clonotype: A much larger clone lies a single base off, so this may be a read error. The chain links TRBV12-3 or TRBV12-4 to TRBJ2-4; 7 positions match TRBD2. The DNA end favors TRBJ2-7, so the J call may be wrong. CDR3 size: 15 residues. The CDR3 bases are TGTGCCAGCAGGAGGCCCGGGACTAACCCCCACGAGCAGTACTTC. Translated, it gives CASRRPGTNPHEQYF.

This clonotype was recorded a few times. The chain joins TRBV5-5 to TRBJ1-2, with 7 nucleotides matching TRBD1. The V and J ends lost 3 bases and 1 base, in that order; junction bases with no gene match: 3. Germline values: CDR1 SGHKS, CDR2 YYEKEE (reference sequence). The CDR3 spans 14 residues. The CDR3 loop reads CASSWGTVNYGYTF. The CDR3 DNA reads TGTGCCAGCAGCTGGGGGACAGTTAACTATGGCTACACCTTC.

The sample holds a few counts of this clonotype. The genes are TRBV29-1 and TRBJ2-1, with 12 bases lining up with TRBD2. J gave up 7 bases and V 7 bases, and 5 bases lay outside the gene matches. Looked up from germline, CDR1 is SQVTM and CDR2 is ANQGSEA. This CDR3 contains 13 residues. CDR3 amino acids: CSGLAGGGNEQFF. CDR3 sequence (DNA): TGCAGCGGTCTAGCGGGAGGGGGAAATGAGCAGTTCTTC.

Turning to this clonotype: This may stem from a read error, because a much larger clone lies one nucleotide away. The chain links TRBV12-3 or TRBV12-4 to TRBJ2-6; no reliable D call. The CDR3 totals 16 residues. Trimming pared 7 bases from V and 2 bases from J, leaving 15 bases between. CDR3 DNA: TGTGCCAGCACCTTTGGCTCTTTCCCTGGGGCCAACGTCCTGACTTTC. Protein: CASTFGSFPGANVLTF.

This clonotype was found many times. The chain has TRBV10-1 and TRBJ2-7, with no clear D. The CDR3 is 13 residues long. Germline V lookup: CDR1 WNHNN, CDR2 SYGVQD (reference sequence). Trimming removed 5 bases at V and 6 bases at J, with 14 bases between. The CDR3 region has the DNA TGCGCCAGCAGTTCGGTCCAAAAGGGCGAGCAGTACTTC. It codes for CASSSVQKGEQYF.

The chain joins TRBV7-3 to TRBJ2-2; 8 bases are shared with TRBD2. Germline assignment: CDR1 SGHTA and CDR2 FQGTGA. V lost 5 bases, J lost 2 bases, and 13 bases stayed unmatched. The CDR3 is 18 residues long. CDR3 DNA sequence: TGTGCCAGCAGCCGGAGGCTGGGCGGGGGGTCTAACACCGGGGAGCTGTTTTTT. Encoded protein: CASSRRLGGGSNTGELFF.

This clonotype was seen only a few times. The J gene is TRBJ1-2, the V gene TRBV28; possible D gene TRBD1, 5 bases. There are 11 residues in the CDR3. The V gene's germline CDR1 is MDHEN and CDR2 SYDVKM. V gave up 6 bases and J gave up 11 bases, with 13 bases separating them. Written as DNA, the CDR3 is TGTGCCAGCAGGACTGGATACAGGTACACCTTC. This gives the protein CASRTGYRYTF.

V usage is TRBV5-1 and J usage is TRBJ2-5; 14 bases fit TRBD2. The V gene's germline CDR1 is SGHRS and CDR2 YFSETQ. The V gene end was trimmed by 4 bases and the J gene end by 2 bases; junction bases not matched to a gene: 7. The CDR3 extends over 17 amino acids. CDR3 sequence reads: CASSTGTSGSNQETQYF. The CDR3 coding sequence is TGCGCCAGCAGCACTGGGACTAGCGGGAGTAATCAAGAGACCCAGTACTTC.

In its sample, this clonotype was seen many times. The chain combines TRBV5-1 with TRBJ2-5; maybe TRBD2 (5 bases). CDR3 length: 14 amino acids. V lost 4 bases and J 1 base, leaving 11 bases between the germline ends. In germline, CDR1 is SGHRS, CDR2 YFSETQ. The CDR3 nucleotides read TGCGCCAGCAGCGATGGAGGCAGCCAAGAGACCCAGTACTTC. As protein: CASSDGGSQETQYF.

This clonotype was detected only once. The CDR3 spells CASSTHGATNEKLFF. DNA of the CDR3: TGTGCCAGCAGCACACACGGTGCAACTAATGAAAAACTGTTTTTT. This chain joins TRBV28 and TRBJ1-4; D gene unclear. The CDR3 is 15 amino acids. Between the trimmed V and J ends, which lost 6 bases and 0 bases, there was a span of 11 bases. Germline V gene lookup returns CDR1 MDHEN and CDR2 SYDVKM.

Many counts were recorded for this clonotype. CDR3 sequence reads: CASSHDRRGNQPQHF. The CDR3 region has the DNA TGTGCCAGCAGCCATGACAGGCGGGGAAATCAGCCCCAGCATTTT. The V and J genes are TRBV6-5 and TRBJ1-5; D is perhaps TRBD1 (6 bases). The CDR3 has 15 residues. Germline V gene data show CDR1 as MNHEY and CDR2 as SVGAGI. V lost 6 bases to trimming and J lost 4 bases, with 16 bases between them.

The gene calls are TRBV30 and TRBJ2-4, with TRBD2 as a possible D gene (6 bases). The J call may be incorrect, as the DNA end agrees better with TRBJ2-7. The CDR3 length is 11 residues. The germline gives CDR1 GTSNPN, CDR2 SVGIG (reference sequence). The CDR3 DNA follows: TGTGCCAGTCTCGGGAGCTACGAGCAGTACTTC. This encodes CASLGSYEQYF.

This clonotype was picked up many times. This chain connects TRBV29-1 to TRBJ1-4, with D uncertain. Per the germline V gene, CDR1 is SQVTM and CDR2 is ANQGSEA. The V and J ends lost 7 bases and 0 bases respectively, with 12 bases between them. The CDR3 extends over 14 amino acids. This CDR3 reads CSAGWAATNEKLFF. CDR3 DNA sequence: TGCAGCGCTGGTTGGGCTGCAACTAATGAAAAACTGTTTTTT.

CDR3 sequence reads: CASSLGGGVAYNEQFF. CDR3 DNA: TGCGCCAGCAGCTTGGGTGGAGGGGTAGCCTACAATGAGCAGTTCTTC. This rearrangement joins TRBV5-1 to TRBJ2-1, with D perhaps matching TRBD2 (6 bases). The germline CDR1 and CDR2 sequences are SGHRS and YFSETQ. Trimming shortened V by 0 bases and J by 2 bases, and 12 bases separated the two germline ends. The CDR3 totals 16 residues.